One and the same sample provided the 21 T cell receptor beta chains below, sequenced in a study of shared clonotypes between healthy human individuals. TCRdb keeps only in-frame clones here, not all; method: immunoSEQ multiplex PCR. The table lists more than 2,000,000 clones, over 90% of them singletons. Material for sequencing was naive CD4+ T cells from PBMCs. Sample subset: CD45RA+ positively selected. The receptor set was obtained from a man younger than 35 in good health. Some clones in this sample may be carry-over from other donors' samples.

The chain has TRBV5-6 and TRBJ2-2, with D uncertain. The CDR3 is 12 amino acids. V was cut by 6 bases and J by 2 bases, with 5 bases left in between. Germline assignment: CDR1 SGHDT and CDR2 YYEEEE. The chain's CDR3 is CASTFNTGELFF. In DNA, the CDR3 is TGTGCCAGCACCTTTAACACCGGGGAGCTGTTTTTT.

V and J are TRBV4-2 and TRBJ2-2, with 7 bases that match TRBD1. The J segment lost 1 base and the V segment lost 3 bases, leaving 11 bases of the junction unmatched. Germline loops: CDR1 LGHNA, CDR2 YNFKEQ. CDR3 length: 18 residues. CDR3 coding DNA: TGTGCCAGCAGCCACCTACCGGGACAGTCATTGAACACCGGGGAGCTGTTTTTT. It is translated as CASSHLPGQSLNTGELFF.

The chain has TRBV9 and TRBJ2-1; either TRBD1 or TRBD2 may fit D (5 bases each). The CDR3 is 15 amino acids. Trimming left V 3 bases short and J 4 bases short, with 14 bases between. The germline V gene has CDR1 SGDLS and CDR2 YYNGEE. This CDR3 is CASSERQGRYNEQFF. Here the CDR3 DNA reads TGTGCCAGCAGCGAGCGTCAGGGACGTTACAATGAGCAGTTCTTC.

This clone was counted once. This chain connects TRBV7-2 to TRBJ2-5; the match to TRBD1 covers 12 bases. Germline CDR1 and CDR2: SGHTA and FQGNSA. J was trimmed by 7 bases and V by 3 bases; bases with no gene match: 9. The CDR3 spans 16 residues. CDR3 nucleotide sequence: TGTGCCAGCAGCTTTTTGGGACAGGGGGCTTTTGGGACCCAGTACTTC. It specifies CASSFLGQGAFGTQYF.

In regard to this clone: The sample holds other DNA sequences that translate to the same CDR3. This chain connects TRBV7-3 to TRBJ2-1, with 10 bases fitting TRBD2. Germline V gene data show CDR1 as SGHTA and CDR2 as FQGTGA. The CDR3 spans 16 residues. V gave up 2 bases and J gave up 0 bases; unmatched junction bases: 1. The DNA for the CDR3 is TGTGCCAGCAGCTTACTAGCGGGAGTCTCCTACAATGAGCAGTTCTTC. As protein: CASSLLAGVSYNEQFF.

V usage is TRBV7-2 and J usage is TRBJ1-5; D possibly corresponds to TRBD1 (6 bases). Trimming removed 7 bases at V and 7 bases at J, with 14 bases between. CDR3 length: 13 amino acids. Germline CDR1 reads SGHTA; CDR2 reads FQGNSA. The CDR3 region is CASTFGGLQPQHF. CDR3 nucleotide sequence: TGTGCCAGCACCTTTGGGGGCTTACAGCCCCAGCATTTT.

As regards this clone: The conserved phenylalanine or tryptophan is not found at the CDR3 terminus, so this likely reflects a read error. The DNA is omitted, as the CDR3 cannot be located on it reliably, and the CDR3 follows TCRdb's listing. V gene TRBV5-1 combines with J gene TRBJ1-1; the table assigns TRBD1, which was not confirmed against the DNA. Germline V lookup: CDR1 SGHRS, CDR2 YFSETQ. The CDR3 spans 12 amino acids, including both terminal residues. Here the CDR3 reads CASSPGQGAIIL.

This clone was seen only a few times. This chain connects TRBV11-2 to TRBJ1-1, with 7 nucleotides matching TRBD1. Per the germline V gene, CDR1 is SGHAT and CDR2 is FQNNGV. The CDR3 totals 15 residues. After removal of 2 bases from V and 10 bases from J, the junction contained 13 bases not matched to a gene. The CDR3 here is CASSLSYGRDRGAFF. CDR3 in DNA: TGTGCCAGCAGCTTAAGCTACGGCCGGGACAGAGGAGCTTTCTTT.

This clone was found once. The chain links TRBV6-5 to TRBJ2-7; D remains unclear. V lost 7 bases, J lost 9 bases, and 13 bases lay in between. This CDR3 has 11 amino acids. CDR1 and CDR2 (germline): MNHEY, SVGAGI. CDR3 coding DNA: TGTGCCAGCACCTCGGGTTGGAGGCAGTACTTC. It is translated as CASTSGWRQYF.

J is TRBJ2-2 and V is TRBV19, with TRBD2 matching over 11 bases. Looked up from germline, CDR1 is LNHDA and CDR2 is SQIVND (reference sequence). With 7 bases clipped from V and 3 bases from J, the junction kept 4 bases outside the gene matches. The CDR3 contains 15 residues. CDR3 sequence (DNA): TGTGCCAGTAAGGGACTAGCGGTTTACACCGGGGAGCTGTTTTTT. It codes for CASKGLAVYTGELFF.

The chain recombines TRBV5-1 with TRBJ2-7; D possibly matches TRBD1 or TRBD2 (5 bases each). The CDR3 loop spans 15 amino acids. The V end lost 4 bases, the J end lost 0 bases, and 14 bases lay between the germline ends. Germline V gene lookup returns CDR1 SGHRS and CDR2 YFSETQ. CDR3 sequence (DNA): TGCGCCAGCAGCCCCACGTTTGGGGGCTCCTACGAGCAGTACTTC. Amino acid sequence: CASSPTFGGSYEQYF.

The gene calls are TRBV28 and TRBJ2-2; TRBD2 matches 7 bases. The CDR3 has 15 residues. The junction had 10 bases not matched to a gene; V was cut back by 7 bases and J by 5 bases. Per the germline V gene, CDR1 is MDHEN and CDR2 is SYDVKM. The CDR3 coding sequence is TGTGCCAGCAAGCGGGACGGTTTTGTGACCGGGGAGCTGTTTTTT. It specifies CASKRDGFVTGELFF. The full variable domain, in which reference TRBV28 and TRBJ2-2 provide the parts outside the CDR3, is DVKVTQSSRYLVKRTGEKVFLECVQDMDHENMFWYRQDPGLGLRLIYFSYDVKMKEKGDIPEGYSVSREKKERFSLILESASTNQTSMYLCASKRDGFVTGELFFGEGSRLTVL.

This chain uses TRBV6-5 with TRBJ1-2; 8 nucleotides align to TRBD1. The CDR3 consists of 14 residues. The junction had 5 bases not matched to a gene; V was cut back by 5 bases and J by 3 bases. The germline CDR1 and CDR2 sequences are MNHEY and SVGAGI. CDR3 nucleotides: TGTGCCAGCAGTCCGGACAGGGATTACTATGGCTACACCTTC. It specifies CASSPDRDYYGYTF.

The J gene is TRBJ2-7, the V gene TRBV5-1; 7 nucleotides match TRBD1. The CDR3 contains 17 residues. Germline CDR1 and CDR2: SGHRS and YFSETQ. V was pared by 0 bases and J by 4 bases, with 13 bases of the junction left unmatched. The CDR3 is CASSLVRDSHRVYEQYF. In nucleotides, the CDR3 is TGCGCCAGCAGCTTGGTAAGGGACAGTCATCGGGTTTACGAGCAGTACTTC. The full variable domain, in which reference TRBV5-1 and TRBJ2-7 provide the parts outside the CDR3, is KAGVTQTPRYLIKTRGQQVTLSCSPISGHRSVSWYQQTPGQGLQFLFEYFSETQRNKGNFPGRFSGRQFSNSRSEMNVSTLELGDSALYLCASSLVRDSHRVYEQYFGPGTRLTVT.

V gene TRBV10-3 combines with J gene TRBJ1-5, with D perhaps TRBD1 (5 bases). There are 16 residues in the CDR3. Germline lookup yields CDR1 ENHRY and CDR2 SYGVKD. V lost 6 bases to trimming and J lost 6 bases, with 21 bases between them. CDR3: CAISEMTVVRGQPQHF. The CDR3 bases are TGTGCCATCAGCGAGATGACGGTGGTTAGGGGTCAGCCCCAGCATTTT.

V and J are TRBV9 and TRBJ1-2; D perhaps matches TRBD1 (5 bases). Germline loops: CDR1 SGDLS, CDR2 YYNGEE. Trimming cost V 4 bases and J 1 base, with 17 bases left between them. CDR3 length: 16 amino acids. The CDR3 bases are TGTGCCAGCAGCTCCGACGGGGGGAGATATAACTATGGCTACACCTTC. This gives the protein CASSSDGGRYNYGYTF.

The V gene is TRBV30, the J gene TRBJ2-7; D not certain. The CDR3 totals 11 residues. With 2 bases removed from V and 5 bases from J, the gap between germline ends came to 7 bases. Germline V gene data show CDR1 as GTSNPN and CDR2 as SVGIG (reference sequence). CDR3 nucleotide sequence: TGTGCCTGGAGTCAGCGAAACGAGCAGTACTTC. Its translation: CAWSQRNEQYF.

The chain has TRBV11-2 and TRBJ2-7; 10 bases fit TRBD2. The V gene end was trimmed by 1 base and the J gene end by 4 bases; junction bases not matched to a gene: 1. Germline V gene lookup returns CDR1 SGHAT and CDR2 FQNNGV. The CDR3 is 14 amino acids. The CDR3 loop reads CASSLVLAGYEQYF. The CDR3 region has the DNA TGTGCCAGCAGCTTAGTACTAGCGGGATACGAGCAGTACTTC.

This clone was detected once. The chain links TRBV6-1 to TRBJ1-3, with 8 bases matching TRBD1. Unmatched junction bases numbered 4, after V lost 8 bases and J lost 4 bases. Germline CDR1 reads MNHNS; CDR2 reads SASEGT. The CDR3 sequence is 13 residues long. CDR3 region: CASDRGLGNTIYF. The CDR3 DNA sequence: TGTGCCAGCGACAGGGGATTGGGAAACACCATATATTTT.

The rearrangement uses TRBV25-1 and TRBJ2-3, with 8 positions matching TRBD2. The CDR3 loop spans 15 amino acids. Germline CDR1 reads MGHDK; CDR2 reads SYGVNS. The V segment lost 4 bases and the J segment 4 bases; nucleotides outside the gene matches: 7. DNA for the CDR3: TGTGCCAGCAGTGTGACTAGCGCTCAGGCAGATACGCAGTATTTT. Its protein product is CASSVTSAQADTQYF.

The rearrangement joins TRBV28 to TRBJ1-1; maybe TRBD1 (5 bases). The V gene lost 10 bases and the J gene lost 1 base, with 31 bases spanning the gap. This CDR3 is built from 19 residues. CDR1 MDHEN and CDR2 SYDVKM come from the germline V gene. DNA of the CDR3: TGTGCCACCCTTTCCGGAGCAGCTCCCATGGGGCGACGGAACACTGAAGCTTTCTTT. As protein: CATLSGAAPMGRRNTEAFF.